The clone carrying this TCR beta chain appeared once. Its ends do not fully match the called genes, so a read error is possible. The data originate from a study of blood T cell repertoires in COVID-19. Study information: Donors in the United States, Italy and Spain gave samples during acute or convalescent COVID-19. PBMCs, B-cell-depleted T cells, or T cells provided the cDNA or gDNA that made up the material.

How the authors handled the data: Scientists estimated how many nucleated cells there were by amplifying reference gene primers. This table comes from immunoSEQ multiplex PCR, and its TCRdb copy is limited to in-frame clones, with some not included. V and J calls and clone size are as listed in that table; D and trimming were resolved from the DNA. The top ten hold under 8% of the sample, which has roughly 110,000 clones, 82% seen once. Germline V CDR1 and CDR2: MNHNS, SASEGT. The CDR3 consists of 17 residues. The chain recombines TRBV6-1 with TRBJ2-5; D is undetermined. The specimen sequenced was peripheral blood. This TCR came from a man in his sixties or seventies with acute or convalescent COVID-19. The CDR3 DNA reads as TGTGCCAGCAGTGGTCCGGAAGTCGACGCATGGCAAGAGGCCCAGTACTTC. It translates to CASSGPEVDAWQEAQYF.